Below are 31 T cell receptor beta chains sequenced from a single sample in a study of PD-1 blockade in classical Hodgkin lymphoma. Data came from immunoSEQ multiplex PCR; TCRdb stores just in-frame clones and leaves some out. Of 11,000 or so clones listed, about 75% are singletons. Every one of the patients relapsed after autologous stem cell transplantation (brentuximab vedotin exposure was variable). Specimen: peripheral blood mononuclear cells (PBMCs), collected at baseline. The receptors stem from a human donor with classical Hodgkin lymphoma.

V is TRBV5-1 and J is TRBJ2-3; no firm D call. V dropped 3 bases and J dropped 1 base, with 6 bases sitting between them. This CDR3 spans 13 amino acids. CDR1 SGHRS and CDR2 YFSETQ come from the germline V gene. The CDR3 DNA reads as TGCGCCAGCAGCTCTGAGGGCACAGATACGCAGTATTTT. This translates into CASSSEGTDTQYF.

The CDR3 is CASTKPGANVLTF. CDR3 bases: TGCGCCAGCACGAAGCCTGGGGCCAACGTCCTGACTTTC. The rearrangement uses TRBV5-1 and TRBJ2-6; D call uncertain. This CDR3 region has 13 residues. V lost 6 bases to trimming and J lost 2 bases, with 6 bases between them. Per germline, CDR1 SGHRS and CDR2 YFSETQ.

The chain couples TRBV28 to TRBJ2-1; D is unclear. The germline V and J ends were trimmed by 3 bases and 6 bases, with 12 bases remaining between them. CDR1 MDHEN and CDR2 SYDVKM come from the germline V gene. The CDR3 is 14 residues long. CDR3 coding DNA: TGTGCCAGCAGTTTTTCGTCCGGCCGCAATGAGCAGTTCTTC. It encodes CASSFSSGRNEQFF.

By proportion, this clone is medium-sized. This sample also contains other DNA sequences that code for the same CDR3. The chain combines TRBV2 with TRBJ1-1; D gene uncertain. Trimming removed 8 bases from V and 1 base from J, with 11 bases in between. The CDR3 spans 13 residues. Germline V gene data show CDR1 as SNHLY and CDR2 as FYNNEI. CDR3 coding DNA: TGTGCCAGCCGCACTGACCCGAACACTGAAGCTTTCTTT. This sequence encodes CASRTDPNTEAFF.

This clone occurred once. The chain joins TRBV6-5 to TRBJ1-3; 7 bases are a match to TRBD1. The trim removed 3 bases at V and 4 bases at J, leaving 9 bases unmatched. The CDR3 runs to 16 residues. The germline V gene has CDR1 MNHEY and CDR2 SVGAGI. Here the CDR3 reads CASSYGLGGAGNTIYF. The CDR3 nucleotides are TGTGCCAGCAGTTATGGTTTAGGGGGCGCGGGAAACACCATATATTTT.

The chain carries TRBV7-2 and TRBJ2-5; 7 nucleotides agree with TRBD1. Unmatched junction bases numbered 12, after V lost 5 bases and J lost 3 bases. Germline lookup yields CDR1 SGHTA and CDR2 FQGNSA. This CDR3 region has 16 residues. DNA of the CDR3: TGTGCCAGCAGCCCATCACAGGGGCGGTTGAAAGAGACCCAGTACTTC. The encoded protein is CASSPSQGRLKETQYF.

This chain connects TRBV6-5 to TRBJ1-4; weak D call: TRBD1 (6 bases). V was shortened by 7 bases and J by 5 bases, with 17 bases between the two germline ends. The CDR3 sequence is 15 residues long. Germline CDR1 reads MNHEY; CDR2 reads SVGAGI. The CDR3 region is CASTQQGQKNEKLFF. CDR3 coding DNA: TGTGCCAGCACCCAGCAGGGGCAGAAAAATGAAAAACTGTTTTTT.

This chain connects TRBV5-4 to TRBJ2-1; D unclear. Germline CDR1 reads SGHNT; CDR2 reads YYREEE (reference sequence). The CDR3 consists of 16 residues. V was trimmed by 4 bases and J by 0 bases, leaving 14 bases between them. Here the CDR3 DNA reads TGTGCCAGCAGCCCGGCGGCAGGACCCTCCTACAATGAGCAGTTCTTC. Translated, it gives CASSPAAGPSYNEQFF.

This clone was observed a handful of times. The chain couples TRBV2 to TRBJ1-2, with TRBD1 matching 7 bases. The V and J ends lost 6 bases and 6 bases, in that order; junction bases with no gene match: 10. The germline V gene has CDR1 SNHLY and CDR2 FYNNEI. CDR3 size: 14 residues. The CDR3 region is CASRDPGGLDGYTF. The CDR3 nucleotides read TGTGCCAGCAGAGACCCAGGGGGTTTGGATGGCTACACCTTC.

The chain carries TRBV13 and TRBJ1-2; TRBD1 matches 9 bases. This CDR3 comprises 14 residues. CDR1 is PRHDT, CDR2 FYEKMQ, per germline (reference sequence). Trimming removed 0 bases from V and 8 bases from J; junction bases left unmatched: 4. CDR3 in DNA: TGTGCCAGCAGCTTAGGGTCCACAGGGGGCGGCTACACCTTC. Translation gives CASSLGSTGGGYTF. Complete variable domain (other parts from reference TRBV13 and TRBJ1-2): AAGVIQSPRHLIKEKRETATLKCYPIPRHDTVYWYQQGPGQDPQFLISFYEKMQSDKGSIPDRFSAQQFSDYHSELNMSSLELGDSALYFCASSLGSTGGGYTFGSGTRLTVV.

This chain links TRBV5-6 with TRBJ1-2; D may be TRBD1 (6 bases). The ends were cut back, 2 bases at V and 6 bases at J, with 23 bases in the middle. Germline values: CDR1 SGHDT, CDR2 YYEEEE. This CDR3 spans 17 amino acids. The DNA of the CDR3 is TGTGCCAGCAGCTTACCGGGACTTAAAGAACAGGGAAATGGCTACACCTTC. Protein: CASSLPGLKEQGNGYTF.

The rearrangement links TRBV4-3 to TRBJ2-7, with D possibly TRBD2 on 5 matching bases. Deletions cut 0 bases from V and 3 bases from J, with 15 bases between. This CDR3 is 16 amino acids long. CDR1 and CDR2 (germline): LGHNA, YSLEER. CDR3: CASSQDHPPRGYEQYF. CDR3 coding DNA: TGCGCCAGCAGCCAAGACCACCCGCCCCGGGGCTACGAGCAGTACTTC.

V is TRBV4-3 and J is TRBJ1-1; D gene uncertain. The CDR3 loop spans 13 amino acids. CDR1 is LGHNA and CDR2 is YSLEER in the germline V gene. V was clipped by 5 bases and J by 5 bases, with 12 bases between them. The CDR3 sequence is CASSYRRETEAFF. For the CDR3, the DNA is TGCGCCAGCAGCTATAGGAGGGAAACTGAAGCTTTCTTT.

The chain uses TRBV28 and TRBJ2-5; 9 positions agree with TRBD2. The ends lost 3 bases at V and 3 bases at J; junction bases unmatched: 5. The CDR3 totals 15 residues. Germline-derived CDR1 and CDR2 are MDHEN and SYDVKM. The CDR3: CASSLVSSGEETQYF. In DNA form, the CDR3 reads TGTGCCAGCAGTTTGGTGTCTAGCGGGGAAGAGACCCAGTACTTC.

The rearrangement joins TRBV9 to TRBJ2-3; 9 positions match TRBD2. The CDR3 covers 17 residues. Trimming removed 0 bases from V and 3 bases from J; junction bases left unmatched: 8. From germline, CDR1 is SGDLS and CDR2 YYNGEE. The CDR3 sequence: CASSVGGGLAGTDTQYF. In nucleotides, the CDR3 is TGTGCCAGCAGCGTAGGGGGGGGACTAGCTGGAACAGATACGCAGTATTTT. The full variable domain, its missing parts supplied by reference TRBV9 and TRBJ2-3, is DSGVTQTPKHLITATGQRVTLRCSPRSGDLSVYWYQQSLDQGLQFLIQYYNGEERAKGNILERFSAQQFPDLHSELNLSSLELGDSALYFCASSVGGGLAGTDTQYFGPGTRLTVL.

The rearrangement uses TRBV18 and TRBJ2-2; D is tentatively TRBD1 or TRBD2 (5 bases each). The CDR3 has 13 amino acids. V was shortened by 2 bases and J by 6 bases, with 7 bases between the two germline ends. Germline V gene sequence: CDR1 KGHSH, CDR2 LQKENI. CDR3: CASSPGGSGELFF. Written as DNA, the CDR3 is TGTGCCAGCTCACCAGGGGGATCCGGGGAGCTGTTTTTT.

The rearrangement joins TRBV28 to TRBJ2-7, with 10 bases fitting TRBD2. Germline-derived CDR1 and CDR2 are MDHEN and SYDVKM. The CDR3 is 16 residues long. The ends lost 3 bases at V and 2 bases at J; junction bases unmatched: 7. This chain's CDR3 is CASSFQRSGGAYEQYV. The CDR3 nucleotides read TGTGCCAGCAGTTTTCAGAGGAGCGGGGGGGCCTACGAGCAGTACGTC.

The chain uses TRBV19 and TRBJ2-3, with D hard to call. The CDR3 has 15 amino acids. Trimming cost V 2 bases and J 1 base, with 10 bases left between them. In germline, CDR1 is LNHDA, CDR2 SQIVND (reference sequence). The chain's CDR3 is CASSINSAGTDTQYF. Written as DNA, the CDR3 is TGTGCCAGTAGTATAAATTCGGCTGGCACAGATACGCAGTATTTT.

The chain couples TRBV7-2 to TRBJ2-5; 8 nucleotides agree with TRBD2. The CDR3 loop spans 15 amino acids. With V trimmed by 5 bases and J by 1 base, 6 bases remained unmatched. Germline V gives CDR1 SGHTA, CDR2 FQGNSA. The DNA of the CDR3 is TGTGCCAGCAGCCTGACGGGGGGGATCCAAGAGACCCAGTACTTC. This gives the protein CASSLTGGIQETQYF. The full variable domain, its missing parts supplied by reference TRBV7-2 and TRBJ2-5, is GAGVSQSPSNKVTEKGKDVELRCDPISGHTALYWYRQSLGQGLEFLIYFQGNSAPDKSGLPSDRFSAERTGGSVSTLTIQRTQQEDSAVYLCASSLTGGIQETQYFGPGTRLLVL.

Notes on this clone: The junction does not match germline at one end; this may be a read error. The sample has other DNA sequences that encode this CDR3 too. The chain carries TRBV27 and TRBJ2-4; 9 nucleotides line up with TRBD1. This CDR3 comprises 14 residues. Germline V gene lookup returns CDR1 MNHEY and CDR2 SMNVEV (reference sequence). CDR3 in amino acids: CASSLLGQGNIQYF. CDR3 DNA: TGTGCCAGCAGTTTACTGGGACAGGGAAACATTCAGTACTTT.

V usage is TRBV2 and J usage is TRBJ1-2; tentative D call: TRBD1 (6 bases). Germline CDR1 is SNHLY and CDR2 is FYNNEI. CDR3 length: 15 residues. Deletions cut 2 bases from V and 5 bases from J, with 15 bases between. The CDR3 nucleotides read TGTGCCAGCAGTGAAAGGGGAATGACAGGTTATGGCTACACCTTC. Translating gives CASSERGMTGYGYTF.

The chain couples TRBV2 to TRBJ1-4; a weak D match, TRBD1 (6 bases). V shed 6 bases and J shed 8 bases, with 19 bases lying between them. This CDR3 has 15 residues. Germline values: CDR1 SNHLY, CDR2 FYNNEI. CDR3 sequence reads: CASSGGGGVGEKLFF. Here the CDR3 DNA reads TGTGCCAGCAGCGGGGGCGGAGGGGTTGGGGAAAAACTGTTTTTT.

Here the CDR3 reads CASSVLGDTGELFF. The CDR3 coding sequence is TGTGCCAGCAGCGTACTGGGAGACACCGGGGAGCTGTTTTTT. The chain couples TRBV9 to TRBJ2-2; tentative D call: TRBD2 (5 bases). V lost 1 base to trimming and J lost 3 bases, with 7 bases between them. In germline, CDR1 is SGDLS, CDR2 YYNGEE. The CDR3 runs to 14 residues.

The chain joins TRBV2 to TRBJ1-5; TRBD1 matches 7 bases. CDR1 is SNHLY, CDR2 FYNNEI, per germline. CDR3 length: 14 residues. The V segment lost 6 bases and the J segment 4 bases; nucleotides outside the gene matches: 6. CDR3 protein: CASRGDSANQPQHF. Here the CDR3 DNA reads TGTGCCAGCAGGGGGGACAGCGCTAATCAGCCCCAGCATTTT.

The chain employs TRBV18 and TRBJ2-5, with 7 positions matching TRBD2. V was pared by 2 bases and J by 4 bases, with 22 bases of the junction left unmatched. Germline assignment: CDR1 KGHSH and CDR2 LQKENI. CDR3 length: 20 residues. In DNA form, the CDR3 reads TGTGCCAGCTCACCATACGGACGGCGGGAGTACCAGACACAAGGAGAGACCCAGTACTTC. Translated, it gives CASSPYGRREYQTQGETQYF.

This clone was found once. The chain recombines TRBV6-6 with TRBJ1-1; no clear D gene. This CDR3 spans 15 amino acids. The germline V gene encodes CDR1 MNHNY and CDR2 SVGAGI (reference sequence). Trimming took off 0 bases at V and 1 base at J, with 9 bases between the two ends. CDR3 bases: TGTGCCAGCAGTTACTCGATATTGGGGAACACTGAAGCTTTCTTT. This encodes CASSYSILGNTEAFF.

The genes are TRBV6-1 and TRBJ1-4, with a weak D call TRBD1 (5 bases). This CDR3 spans 15 amino acids. CDR1 is MNHNS, CDR2 SASEGT, per germline. Trimming cost V 2 bases and J 10 bases, with 17 bases left between them. The chain's CDR3 is CASSESQGSPGKLFF. DNA for the CDR3: TGTGCCAGCAGTGAAAGCCAGGGCTCACCGGGAAAACTGTTTTTT.

In its sample, this clone was seen a few times. The chain joins TRBV27 to TRBJ1-5, with D possibly TRBD1 on 5 matching bases. Germline V gene sequence: CDR1 MNHEY, CDR2 SMNVEV (reference sequence). The CDR3 length is 14 residues. V dropped 9 bases and J dropped 1 base, with 13 bases sitting between them. The CDR3: CASAPRQSNQPQHF. In nucleotides, the CDR3 is TGTGCCAGTGCTCCCCGACAGAGCAATCAGCCCCAGCATTTT.

This chain connects TRBV27 to TRBJ1-1, with D unresolved. The CDR3 length is 14 residues. Germline V gene lookup returns CDR1 MNHEY and CDR2 SMNVEV (reference sequence). Trimming removed 2 bases at V and 3 bases at J, with 10 bases between. The CDR3: CASSLTNGDTEAFF. DNA for the CDR3: TGTGCCAGCAGTTTAACGAATGGTGACACTGAAGCTTTCTTT.

The chain employs TRBV4-1 and TRBJ2-3, with 10 bases lining up with TRBD1. In germline, CDR1 is MGHRA, CDR2 YSYEKL. CDR3 length equals 16 residues. V dropped 1 base and J dropped 4; count of bases not matched to a gene: 5. As DNA, the CDR3 is TGCGCCAGCAGCCAAGTTGGGACAGGGGTCGCAGATACGCAGTATTTT. Translation: CASSQVGTGVADTQYF.

CDR3 bases: TGTGCCAGCAGTTCCGCTCGAACAGATACGCAGTATTTT. This codes for CASSSARTDTQYF. The V and J genes are TRBV27 and TRBJ2-3; no reliable D call. Per the germline V gene, CDR1 is MNHEY and CDR2 is SMNVEV (reference sequence). The length of the CDR3 is 13 residues. Deletions cut 4 bases from V and 3 bases from J, with 8 bases between.